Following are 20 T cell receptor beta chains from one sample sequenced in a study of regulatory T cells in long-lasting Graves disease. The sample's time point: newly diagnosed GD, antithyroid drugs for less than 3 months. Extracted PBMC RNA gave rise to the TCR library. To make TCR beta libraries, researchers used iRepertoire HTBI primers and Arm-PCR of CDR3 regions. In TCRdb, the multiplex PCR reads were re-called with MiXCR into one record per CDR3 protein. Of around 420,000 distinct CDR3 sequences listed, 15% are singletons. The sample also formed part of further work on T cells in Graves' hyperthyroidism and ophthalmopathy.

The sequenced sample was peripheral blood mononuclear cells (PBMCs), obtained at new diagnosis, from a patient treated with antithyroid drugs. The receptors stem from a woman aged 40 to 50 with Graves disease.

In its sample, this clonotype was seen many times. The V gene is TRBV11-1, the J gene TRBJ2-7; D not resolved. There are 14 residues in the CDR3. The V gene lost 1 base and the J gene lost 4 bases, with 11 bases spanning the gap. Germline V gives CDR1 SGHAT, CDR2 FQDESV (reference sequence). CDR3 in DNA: TGTGCCAGCAGCTTAGTCGGCTACTCGTACGAGCAGTACTTC. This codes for CASSLVGYSYEQYF.

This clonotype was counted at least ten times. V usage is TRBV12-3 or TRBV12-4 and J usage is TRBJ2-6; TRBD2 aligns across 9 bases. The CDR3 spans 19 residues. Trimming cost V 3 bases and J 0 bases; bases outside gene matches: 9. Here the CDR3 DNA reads TGTGCCAGCAGTTTCCTCGCGACTAGCGGAAGCTCTGGGGCCAACGTCCTGACTTTC. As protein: CASSFLATSGSSGANVLTF.

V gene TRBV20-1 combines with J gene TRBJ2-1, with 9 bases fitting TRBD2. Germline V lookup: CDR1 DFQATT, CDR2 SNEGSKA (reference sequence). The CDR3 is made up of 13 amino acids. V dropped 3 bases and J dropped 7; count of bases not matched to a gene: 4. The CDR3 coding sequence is TGCAGTGCTAGTCCTAGCGGGACAAATGAGCAGTTCTTC. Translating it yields CSASPSGTNEQFF.

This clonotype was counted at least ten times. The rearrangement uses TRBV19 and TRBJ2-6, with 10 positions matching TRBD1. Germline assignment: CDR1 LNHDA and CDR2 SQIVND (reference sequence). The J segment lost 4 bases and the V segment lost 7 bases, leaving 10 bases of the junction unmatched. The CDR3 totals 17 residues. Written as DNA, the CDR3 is TGTGCCAGTACCCTCCGGACAGGGGGGGTGGGGGCCAACGTCCTGACTTTC. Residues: CASTLRTGGVGANVLTF.

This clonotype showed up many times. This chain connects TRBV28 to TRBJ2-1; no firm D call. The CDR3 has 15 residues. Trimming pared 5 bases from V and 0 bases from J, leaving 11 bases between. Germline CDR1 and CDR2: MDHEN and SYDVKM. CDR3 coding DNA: TGTGCCAGCAGTCCAACTCATAACTCCTACAATGAGCAGTTCTTC. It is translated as CASSPTHNSYNEQFF. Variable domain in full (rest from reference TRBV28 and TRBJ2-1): DVKVTQSSRYLVKRTGEKVFLECVQDMDHENMFWYRQDPGLGLRLIYFSYDVKMKEKGDIPEGYSVSREKKERFSLILESASTNQTSMYLCASSPTHNSYNEQFFGPGTRLTVL.

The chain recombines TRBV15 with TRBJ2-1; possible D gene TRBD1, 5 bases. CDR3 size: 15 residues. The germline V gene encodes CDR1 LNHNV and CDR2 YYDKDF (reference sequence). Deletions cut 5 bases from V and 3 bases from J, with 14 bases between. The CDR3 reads CATSGHRRLYNEQFF. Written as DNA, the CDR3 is TGTGCCACCAGCGGACACCGTCGGCTCTACAATGAGCAGTTCTTC.

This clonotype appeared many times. The CDR3 DNA follows: TGTGCCAGCACCACCCAAATAGCGGGGTACCAAGAGACCCAGTACTTC. Its protein is CASTTQIAGYQETQYF. The V call is TRBV28, the J call TRBJ2-5; 8 bases line up with TRBD2. Germline V gene data show CDR1 as MDHEN and CDR2 as SYDVKM. This CDR3 has 16 amino acids. With V trimmed by 7 bases and J by 0 bases, 10 bases remained unmatched.

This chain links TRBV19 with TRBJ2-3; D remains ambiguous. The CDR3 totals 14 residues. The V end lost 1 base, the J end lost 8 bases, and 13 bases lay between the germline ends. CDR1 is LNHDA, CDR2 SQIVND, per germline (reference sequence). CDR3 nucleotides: TGTGCCAGTAGTATAGGTTACGGATCTGGTACGCAGTATTTT. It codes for CASSIGYGSGTQYF.

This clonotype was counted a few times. DNA for the CDR3: TGTGCCAGCAGCACGGGGACTACCTATTACACAGATACGCAGTATTTT. Protein sequence: CASSTGTTYYTDTQYF. The rearrangement uses TRBV14 and TRBJ2-3; 7 bases fit TRBD2. Germline loops: CDR1 SGHDN, CDR2 FVKESK. The junction had 10 bases not matched to a gene; V was cut back by 5 bases and J by 2 bases. The CDR3 spans 16 residues.

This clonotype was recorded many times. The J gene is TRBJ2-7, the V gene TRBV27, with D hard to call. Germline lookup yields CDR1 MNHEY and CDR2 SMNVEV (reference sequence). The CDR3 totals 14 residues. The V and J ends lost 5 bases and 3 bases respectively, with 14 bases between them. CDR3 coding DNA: TGTGCCAGCAGTCCAGACACGTTTGGCTACGAGCAGTACTTC. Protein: CASSPDTFGYEQYF.

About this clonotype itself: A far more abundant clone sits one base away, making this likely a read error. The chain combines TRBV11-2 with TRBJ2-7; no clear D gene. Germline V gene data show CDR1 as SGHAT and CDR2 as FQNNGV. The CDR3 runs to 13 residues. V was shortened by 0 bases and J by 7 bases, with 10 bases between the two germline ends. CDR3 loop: CASSLDEVDEQYF. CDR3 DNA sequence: TGTGCCAGCAGCTTAGATGAGGTCGATGAGCAGTACTTC.

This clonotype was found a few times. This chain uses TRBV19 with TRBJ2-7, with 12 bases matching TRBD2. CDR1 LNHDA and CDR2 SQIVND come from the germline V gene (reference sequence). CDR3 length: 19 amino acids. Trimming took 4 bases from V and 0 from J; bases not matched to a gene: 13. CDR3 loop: CASSTLPQTSGRYSYEQYF. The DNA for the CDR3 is TGTGCCAGTAGTACCCTCCCCCAGACTAGCGGGAGATACTCCTACGAGCAGTACTTC.

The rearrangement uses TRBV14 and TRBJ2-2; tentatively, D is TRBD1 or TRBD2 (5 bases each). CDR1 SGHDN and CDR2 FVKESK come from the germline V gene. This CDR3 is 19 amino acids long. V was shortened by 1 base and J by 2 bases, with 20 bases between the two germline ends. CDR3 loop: CASSQVSSGSYGNTGELFF. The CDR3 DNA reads TGTGCCAGCAGCCAAGTTTCTTCAGGGAGCTATGGAAACACCGGGGAGCTGTTTTTT.

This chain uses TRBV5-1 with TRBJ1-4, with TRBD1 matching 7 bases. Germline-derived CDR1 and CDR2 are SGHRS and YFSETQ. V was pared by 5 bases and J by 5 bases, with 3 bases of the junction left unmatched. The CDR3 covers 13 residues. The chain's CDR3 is CASREGANEKLFF. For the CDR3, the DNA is TGCGCCAGCAGAGAGGGGGCAAATGAAAAACTGTTTTTT.

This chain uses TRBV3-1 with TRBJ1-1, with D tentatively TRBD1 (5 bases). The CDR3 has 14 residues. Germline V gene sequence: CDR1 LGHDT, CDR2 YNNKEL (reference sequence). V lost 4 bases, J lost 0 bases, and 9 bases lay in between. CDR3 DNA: TGTGCCAGCAGCCGAGGGGCTATGAACACTGAAGCTTTCTTT. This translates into CASSRGAMNTEAFF.

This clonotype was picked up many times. The CDR3 spells CASSWRRENTGELFF. The CDR3, as DNA: TGTGCCAGTTCCTGGAGACGGGAGAACACCGGGGAGCTGTTTTTT. The rearrangement links TRBV19 to TRBJ2-2, with D maybe TRBD2 (5 bases). Looked up from germline, CDR1 is LNHDA and CDR2 is SQIVND (reference sequence). The CDR3 runs 15 residues. The V end was cut by 8 bases, the J end by 1 base, with 14 bases between.

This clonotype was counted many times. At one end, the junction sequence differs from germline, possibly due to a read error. Here the CDR3 reads CANSLFRGSSYEQYF. CDR3 sequence (DNA): TGTGCCAACAGTTTATTTCGCGGGTCCAGCTACGAGCAGTACTTC. V is TRBV28 and J is TRBJ2-7; D may be TRBD2 (5 bases). The CDR3 consists of 15 residues. Germline CDR1 and CDR2: MDHEN and SYDVKM.

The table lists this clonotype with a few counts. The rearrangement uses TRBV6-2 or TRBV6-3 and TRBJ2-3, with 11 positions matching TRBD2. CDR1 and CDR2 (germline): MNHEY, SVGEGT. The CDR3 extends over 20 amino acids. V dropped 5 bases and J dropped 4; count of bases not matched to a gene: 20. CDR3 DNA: TGTGCCAGCAGTGAAGCCCCCACTAGCGGGAGAGTCGAATGGGCAGATACGCAGTATTTT. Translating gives CASSEAPTSGRVEWADTQYF.

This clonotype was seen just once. CDR3 in amino acids: CASRRAGPYNEQFF. CDR3 in DNA: TGTGCCAGCAGAAGGGCGGGCCCCTACAATGAGCAGTTCTTC. The chain couples TRBV6-1 to TRBJ2-1; maybe TRBD2 (5 bases). This CDR3 contains 14 residues. The V gene lost 6 bases and the J gene lost 2 bases, with 11 bases spanning the gap. CDR1 and CDR2 from the germline V gene are MNHNS and SASEGT.

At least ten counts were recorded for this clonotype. In nucleotides, the CDR3 is TGTGCCAGCAGCAGAGCGGGAGGGACAGATACGCAGTATTTT. Translating gives CASSRAGGTDTQYF. V usage is TRBV2 and J usage is TRBJ2-3; 10 nucleotides align to TRBD2. Germline V lookup: CDR1 SNHLY, CDR2 FYNNEI. V was clipped by 6 bases and J by 3 bases; unmatched bases: 3. This CDR3 is 14 amino acids long.